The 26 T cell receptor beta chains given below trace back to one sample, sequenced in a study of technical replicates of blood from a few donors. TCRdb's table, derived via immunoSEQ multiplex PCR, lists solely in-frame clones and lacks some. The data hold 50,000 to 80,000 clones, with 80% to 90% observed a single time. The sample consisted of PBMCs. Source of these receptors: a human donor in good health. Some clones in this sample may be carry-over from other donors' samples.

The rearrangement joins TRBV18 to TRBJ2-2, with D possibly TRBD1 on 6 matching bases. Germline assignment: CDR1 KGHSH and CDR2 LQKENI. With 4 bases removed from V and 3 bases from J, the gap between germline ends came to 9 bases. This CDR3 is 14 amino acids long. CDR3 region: CASSQGVDTGELFF. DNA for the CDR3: TGTGCCAGCTCACAGGGGGTAGACACCGGGGAGCTGTTTTTT.

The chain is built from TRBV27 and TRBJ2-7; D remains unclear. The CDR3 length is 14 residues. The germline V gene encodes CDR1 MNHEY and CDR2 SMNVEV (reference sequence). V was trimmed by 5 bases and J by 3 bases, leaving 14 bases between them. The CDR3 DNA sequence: TGTGCCAGCAGTCCCTCTTCCCACGGCTACGAGCAGTACTTC. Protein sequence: CASSPSSHGYEQYF.

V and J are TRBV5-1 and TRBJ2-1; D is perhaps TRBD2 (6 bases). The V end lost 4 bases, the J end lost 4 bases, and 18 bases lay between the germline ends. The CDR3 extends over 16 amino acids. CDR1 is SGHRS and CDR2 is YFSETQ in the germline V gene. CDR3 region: CASSPGLPPPYNEQFF. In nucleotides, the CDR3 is TGCGCCAGCAGCCCGGGACTTCCACCGCCGTACAATGAGCAGTTCTTC.

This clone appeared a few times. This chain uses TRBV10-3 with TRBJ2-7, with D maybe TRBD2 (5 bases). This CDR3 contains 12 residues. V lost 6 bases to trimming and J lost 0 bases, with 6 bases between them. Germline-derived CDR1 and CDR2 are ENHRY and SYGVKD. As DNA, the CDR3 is TGTGCCATCAGGGGGAGCTCCTACGAGCAGTACTTC. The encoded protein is CAIRGSSYEQYF.

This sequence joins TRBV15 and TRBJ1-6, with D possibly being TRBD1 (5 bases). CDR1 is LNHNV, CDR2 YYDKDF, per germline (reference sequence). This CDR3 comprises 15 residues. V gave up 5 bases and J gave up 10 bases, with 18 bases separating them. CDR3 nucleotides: TGTGCCACCAGCGAAGGGCAGGGATTAGAATCACCCCTCCACTTT. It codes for CATSEGQGLESPLHF. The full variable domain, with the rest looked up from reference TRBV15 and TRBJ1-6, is DAMVIQNPRYQVTQFGKPVTLSCSQTLNHNVMYWYQQKSSQAPKLLFHYYDKDFNNEADTPDNFQSRRPNTSFCFLDIRSPGLGDTAMYLCATSEGQGLESPLHFGNGTRLTVT.

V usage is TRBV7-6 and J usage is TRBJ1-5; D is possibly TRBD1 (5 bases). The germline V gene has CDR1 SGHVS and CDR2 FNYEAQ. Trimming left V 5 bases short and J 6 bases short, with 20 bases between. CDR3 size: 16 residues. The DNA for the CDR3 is TGTGCCAGCAGCCCCTCCGGCTGGGGGGAGGGTCAGCCCCAGCATTTT. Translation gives CASSPSGWGEGQPQHF.

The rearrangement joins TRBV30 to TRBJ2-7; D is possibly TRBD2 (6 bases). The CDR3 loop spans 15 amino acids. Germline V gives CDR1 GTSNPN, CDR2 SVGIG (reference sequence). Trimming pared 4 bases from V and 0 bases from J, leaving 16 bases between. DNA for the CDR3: TGTGCCTGGACTCATTGGGGCGGGAACTCCTACGAGCAGTACTTC. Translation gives CAWTHWGGNSYEQYF.

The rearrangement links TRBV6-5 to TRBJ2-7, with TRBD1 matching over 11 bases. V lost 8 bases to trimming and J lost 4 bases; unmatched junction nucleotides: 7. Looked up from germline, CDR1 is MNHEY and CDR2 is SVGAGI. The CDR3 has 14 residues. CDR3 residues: CASGSGQGAYEQYF. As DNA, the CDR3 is TGTGCCAGCGGCTCTGGACAGGGGGCATACGAGCAGTACTTC.

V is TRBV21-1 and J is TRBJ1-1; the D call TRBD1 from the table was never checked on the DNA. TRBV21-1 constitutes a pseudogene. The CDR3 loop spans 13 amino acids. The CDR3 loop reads CASSVQFNTEAFF. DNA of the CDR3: TGTGCCAGCAGCGTCCAATTTAACACTGAAGCTTTCTTT.

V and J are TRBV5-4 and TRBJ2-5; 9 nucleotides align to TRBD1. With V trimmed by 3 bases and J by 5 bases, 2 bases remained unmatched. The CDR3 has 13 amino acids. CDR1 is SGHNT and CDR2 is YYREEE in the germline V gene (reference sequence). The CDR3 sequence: CASSWDRVETQYF. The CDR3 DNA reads TGTGCCAGCAGCTGGGACAGGGTGGAGACCCAGTACTTC.

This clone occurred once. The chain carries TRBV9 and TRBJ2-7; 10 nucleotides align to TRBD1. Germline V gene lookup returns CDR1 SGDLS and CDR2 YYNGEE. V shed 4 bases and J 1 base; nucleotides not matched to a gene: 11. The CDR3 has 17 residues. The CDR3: CASSTSTPGQGSYEQYF. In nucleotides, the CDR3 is TGTGCCAGCAGCACCTCGACTCCGGGACAGGGGTCCTACGAGCAGTACTTC.

This CDR3 is CASRKGAGGYKVYGYTF. Written as DNA, the CDR3 is TGTGCCAGCAGGAAAGGGGCAGGGGGCTATAAGGTCTATGGCTACACCTTC. The V gene is TRBV14, the J gene TRBJ1-2; 8 bases are shared with TRBD1. Germline V gene data show CDR1 as SGHDN and CDR2 as FVKESK. V shed 6 bases and J 4 bases; nucleotides not matched to a gene: 16. The CDR3 has 17 amino acids.

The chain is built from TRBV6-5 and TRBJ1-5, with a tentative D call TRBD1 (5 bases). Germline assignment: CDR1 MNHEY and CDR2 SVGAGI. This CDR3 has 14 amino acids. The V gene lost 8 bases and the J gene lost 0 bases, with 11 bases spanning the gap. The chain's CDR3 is CASHSGGSNQPQHF. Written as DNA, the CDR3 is TGTGCCAGCCACTCCGGGGGTAGCAATCAGCCCCAGCATTTT.

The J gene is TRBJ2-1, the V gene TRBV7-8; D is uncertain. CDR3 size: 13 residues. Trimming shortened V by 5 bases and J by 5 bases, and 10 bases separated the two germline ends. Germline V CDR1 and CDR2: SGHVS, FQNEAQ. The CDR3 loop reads CASSLSSHNEQFF. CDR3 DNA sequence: TGTGCCAGCAGCCTTAGTTCACACAATGAGCAGTTCTTC.

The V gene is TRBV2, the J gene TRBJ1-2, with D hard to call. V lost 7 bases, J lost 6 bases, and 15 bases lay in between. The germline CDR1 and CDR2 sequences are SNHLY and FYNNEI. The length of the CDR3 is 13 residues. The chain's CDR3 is CASTEEMVNGYTF. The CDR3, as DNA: TGTGCCAGCACCGAGGAGATGGTAAATGGCTACACCTTC.

The CDR3 region has the DNA TGTGCCAGTTTTACGGGTCGACAGGGGGTAGAAAAACTGTTTTTT. Its protein is CASFTGRQGVEKLFF. The chain joins TRBV6-1 to TRBJ1-4, with 9 bases identical to TRBD1. CDR1 is MNHNS, CDR2 SASEGT, per germline. The CDR3 consists of 15 residues. J gave up 8 bases and V 9 bases, and 13 bases lay outside the gene matches.

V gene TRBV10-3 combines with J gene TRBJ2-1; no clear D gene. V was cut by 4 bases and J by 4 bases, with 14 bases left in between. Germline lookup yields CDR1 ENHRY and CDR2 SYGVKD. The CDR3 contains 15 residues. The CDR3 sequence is CAISVPRPGYNEQFF. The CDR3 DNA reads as TGTGCCATCAGTGTACCGCGGCCGGGTTACAATGAGCAGTTCTTC.

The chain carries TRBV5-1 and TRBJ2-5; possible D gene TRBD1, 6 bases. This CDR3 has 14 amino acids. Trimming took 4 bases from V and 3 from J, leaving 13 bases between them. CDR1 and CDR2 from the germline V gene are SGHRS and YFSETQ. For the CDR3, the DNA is TGCGCCAGCAGCGTACAGGGTGGAAAAGAGACCCAGTACTTC. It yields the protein CASSVQGGKETQYF.

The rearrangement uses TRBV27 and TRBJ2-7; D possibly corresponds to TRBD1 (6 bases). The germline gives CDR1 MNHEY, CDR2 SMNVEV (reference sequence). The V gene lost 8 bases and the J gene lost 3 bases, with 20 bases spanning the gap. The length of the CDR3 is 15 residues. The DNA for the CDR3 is TGTGCCAGCTCATACCGGGACAATCTCTACTACGAGCAGTACTTC. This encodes CASSYRDNLYYEQYF.

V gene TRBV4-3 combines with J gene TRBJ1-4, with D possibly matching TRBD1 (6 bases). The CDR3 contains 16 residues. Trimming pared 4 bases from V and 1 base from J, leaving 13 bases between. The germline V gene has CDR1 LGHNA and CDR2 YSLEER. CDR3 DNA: TGCGCCAGCAGCCCCGGGACACCCGAAACTAATGAAAAACTGTTTTTT. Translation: CASSPGTPETNEKLFF.

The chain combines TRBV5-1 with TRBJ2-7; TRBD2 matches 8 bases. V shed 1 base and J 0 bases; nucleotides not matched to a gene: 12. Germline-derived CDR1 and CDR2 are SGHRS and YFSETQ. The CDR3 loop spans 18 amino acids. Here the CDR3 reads CASSLRGLGQSFSYEQYF. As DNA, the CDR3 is TGCGCCAGCAGCTTGAGGGGACTAGGACAGAGTTTCTCCTACGAGCAGTACTTC.

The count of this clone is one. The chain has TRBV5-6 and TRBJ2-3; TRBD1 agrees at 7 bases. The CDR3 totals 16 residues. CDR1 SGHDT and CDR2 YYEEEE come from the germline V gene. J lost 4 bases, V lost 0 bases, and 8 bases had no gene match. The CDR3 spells CASSLGAGGEADTQYF. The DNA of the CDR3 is TGTGCCAGCAGCTTGGGGGCAGGGGGTGAGGCAGATACGCAGTATTTT.

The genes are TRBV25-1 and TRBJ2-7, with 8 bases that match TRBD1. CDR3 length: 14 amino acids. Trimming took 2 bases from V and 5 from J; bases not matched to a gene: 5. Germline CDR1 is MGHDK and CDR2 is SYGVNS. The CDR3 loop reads CASSEGTGPHEQYF. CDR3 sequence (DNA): TGTGCCAGCAGTGAAGGGACAGGCCCCCACGAGCAGTACTTC.

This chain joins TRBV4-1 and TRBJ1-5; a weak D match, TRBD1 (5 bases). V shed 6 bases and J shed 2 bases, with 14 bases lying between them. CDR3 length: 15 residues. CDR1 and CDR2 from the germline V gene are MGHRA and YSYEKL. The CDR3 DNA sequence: TGCGCCAGCAGGGAGGGAGGGGAGGGCAATCAGCCCCAGCATTTT. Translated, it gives CASREGGEGNQPQHF.

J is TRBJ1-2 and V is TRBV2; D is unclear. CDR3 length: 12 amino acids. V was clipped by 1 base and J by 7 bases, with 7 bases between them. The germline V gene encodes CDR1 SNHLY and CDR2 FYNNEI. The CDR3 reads CASSEESFGYTF. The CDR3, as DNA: TGTGCCAGCAGTGAAGAGAGCTTTGGCTACACCTTC.

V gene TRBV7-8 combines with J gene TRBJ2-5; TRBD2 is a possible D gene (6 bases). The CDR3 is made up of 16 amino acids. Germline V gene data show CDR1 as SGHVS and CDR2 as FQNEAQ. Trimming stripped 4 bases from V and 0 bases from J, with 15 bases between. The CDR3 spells CASSSKRGGYQETQYF. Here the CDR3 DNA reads TGTGCCAGCAGCTCAAAGAGAGGAGGGTACCAAGAGACCCAGTACTTC.